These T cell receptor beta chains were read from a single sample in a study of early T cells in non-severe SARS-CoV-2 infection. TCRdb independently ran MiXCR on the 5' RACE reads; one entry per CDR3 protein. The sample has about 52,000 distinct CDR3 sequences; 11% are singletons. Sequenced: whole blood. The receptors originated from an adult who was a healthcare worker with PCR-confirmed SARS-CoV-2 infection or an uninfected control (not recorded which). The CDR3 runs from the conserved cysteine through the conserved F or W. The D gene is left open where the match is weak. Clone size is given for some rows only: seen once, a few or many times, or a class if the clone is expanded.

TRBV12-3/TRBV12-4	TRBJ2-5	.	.	CASRPRHLQETQYF	TGTGCCAGCAGGCCTCGACACCTACAAGAGACCCAGTACTTC
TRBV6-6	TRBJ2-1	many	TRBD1	CASADRAQLIF	TGTGCCAGCGCTGACAGGGCGCAACTGATCTTC
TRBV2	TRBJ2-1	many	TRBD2	CASSVNLAGGPKVDDEQFF	TGTGCCAGCAGTGTAAATTTAGCGGGGGGGCCTAAGGTGGACGATGAGCAGTTCTTC
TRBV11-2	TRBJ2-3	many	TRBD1	CASSTTGTERDTQYF	TGTGCCAGCAGCACCACCGGGACAGAGAGAGATACGCAGTATTTT
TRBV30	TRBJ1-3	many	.	CAWSATGNTIYF	TGTGCCTGGAGTGCCACCGGAAACACCATATATTTT
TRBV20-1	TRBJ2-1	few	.	CSATLDSRIYNEQFF	TGCAGTGCCACATTAGACTCGAGAATCTACAATGAGCAGTTCTTC
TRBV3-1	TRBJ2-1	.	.	CASSRSYNEQFF	TGTGCCAGCAGCCGAAGCTACAATGAGCAGTTCTTC
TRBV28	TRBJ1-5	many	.	CATEDRLDQPQHF	TGTGCCACCGAGGACAGACTTGATCAGCCCCAGCATTTT
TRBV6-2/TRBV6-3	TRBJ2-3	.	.	CASSTTGDTQYF	TGTGCCAGCAGCACGACGGGAGATACGCAGTATTTT
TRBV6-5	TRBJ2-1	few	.	CASSYYRDDEQFF	TGTGCCAGCAGTTACTACAGGGACGATGAGCAGTTCTTC
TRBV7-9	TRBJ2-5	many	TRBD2	CASSLGLAQETQYF	TGTGCCAGCAGCTTAGGACTAGCACAAGAGACCCAGTACTTC
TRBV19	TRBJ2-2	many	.	CASSISRNTGELFF	TGTGCCAGTAGTATTTCGAGGAACACCGGGGAGCTGTTTTTT
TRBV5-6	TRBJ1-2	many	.	CASSATTVYGYTF	TGTGCCAGCAGCGCGACGACAGTATATGGCTACACCTTC
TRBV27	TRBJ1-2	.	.	CATWKPGGPFGYGYTF	TGTGCCACCTGGAAGCCTGGGGGGCCATTCGGCTATGGCTACACCTTC
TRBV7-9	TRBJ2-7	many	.	CASSSSGPYEQYF	TGTGCCAGCAGCTCATCGGGGCCTTACGAGCAGTACTTC
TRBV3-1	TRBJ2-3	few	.	CASSVSGTERTDTQYF	TGTGCCAGCAGCGTATCTGGTACGGAGCGCACAGATACGCAGTATTTT
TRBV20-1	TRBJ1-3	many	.	CSANPGRGGNTIYF	TGCAGTGCTAATCCGGGCCGGGGGGGAAACACCATATATTTT
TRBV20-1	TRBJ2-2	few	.	CSARDRTRNTGELFF	TGCAGTGCTAGGGATAGGACGAGGAACACCGGGGAGCTGTTTTTT
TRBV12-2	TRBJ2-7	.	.	CASRFMKRRDSSYEQYF	TGTGCAAGTCGCTTTATGAAGAGACGGGACAGTTCCTACGAGCAGTACTTC
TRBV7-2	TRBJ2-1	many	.	CASSLFGAQGRNEQFF	TGTGCCAGCAGCTTATTCGGTGCTCAGGGACGCAATGAGCAGTTCTTC
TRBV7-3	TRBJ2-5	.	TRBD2	CASSPGLAEITQETQYF	TGTGCCAGCAGCCCGGGACTAGCAGAGATTACACAAGAGACCCAGTACTTC
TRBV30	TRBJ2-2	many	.	CAWIWSTGELFF	TGTGCCTGGATATGGAGTACCGGGGAGCTGTTTTTT
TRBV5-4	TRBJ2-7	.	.	CASSRGQGIYEQCF	TGTGCCAGCAGCCGCGGGCAGGGGATCTACGAGCAGTGCTTC
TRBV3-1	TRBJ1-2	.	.	CASSQVAGGGYTF	TGTGCCAGCAGCCAAGTCGCCGGGGGCGGCTACACCTTC
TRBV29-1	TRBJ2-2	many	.	CSALSTSGELFF	TGCAGCGCACTAAGTACTTCCGGGGAGCTGTTTTTT
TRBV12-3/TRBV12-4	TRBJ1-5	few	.	CASRSWGRGYGGNQPQHF	TGTGCCAGCAGATCCTGGGGCAGAGGTTATGGTGGCAATCAGCCCCAGCATTTT
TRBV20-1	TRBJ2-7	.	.	CSASREEVEQYF	TGCAGTGCTAGCAGGGAGGAGGTCGAGCAGTACTTC
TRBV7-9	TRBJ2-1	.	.	CASSLGPSRDRAGPPFEQFF	TGTGCCAGCAGCTTAGGCCCTTCACGGGATCGGGCCGGGCCGCCCTTTGAGCAGTTCTTC
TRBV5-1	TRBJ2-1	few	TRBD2	CASSVGTSGSGDEQFF	TGCGCCAGCAGCGTCGGGACTAGCGGGAGTGGGGATGAGCAGTTCTTC
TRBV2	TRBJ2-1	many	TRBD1	CASQAGGGDEQFF	TGTGCCAGCCAAGCAGGGGGTGGCGATGAGCAGTTCTTC
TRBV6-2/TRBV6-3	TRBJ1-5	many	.	CASPLGQNNQPQHF	TGTGCCAGCCCATTAGGACAAAACAATCAGCCCCAGCATTTT
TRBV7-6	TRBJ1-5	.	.	CASSPNQFQPQHF	TGTGCCAGCAGCCCTAACCAATTCCAGCCCCAGCATTTT